The source of this T cell receptor (beta chain) is a study of cytomegalovirus exposure and HLA in healthy donors. Study details: Roughly 85 million unique TCRs from HLA-typed donors were held in an early release of data. Researchers found that around 80% of 398 genotyped donors fell within the Caucasian-associated ancestry cluster.

Vbeta (60) and Jbeta (13) primers were used in the PCR. Generated by immunoSEQ multiplex PCR, the TCRdb table keeps only in-frame clones and is missing some. Seen here are approximately 95,000 clones, approximately 81% observed once, and the top ten hold over 3.5%. This CDR3 is 16 amino acids long. The germline V gene has CDR1 SNHLY and CDR2 FYNNEI. Trimming removed 5 bases from V and 0 bases from J; junction bases left unmatched: 8. Study outcomes and limitations: Later analysis found that TCR beta chains associated with HLA were more clonally expanded than other, equally common chains. The study had only CMV serostatus as immune exposure information.

About this clone: Antigen specificity is unknown.

The receptor was derived from a woman aged 40-49 years in good health and CMV-seropositive. The rearrangement joins TRBV2 to TRBJ2-3, with TRBD2 matching 7 bases. The sequenced sample consisted of PBMCs. The DNA of the CDR3 is TGTGCCAGCAGTTACCGTAGCGGGTCTAGCACAGATACGCAGTATTTT. Encoded protein: CASSYRSGSSTDTQYF.